This entry concerns a single T cell receptor beta chain. This sample is drawn from a study of blood T cell repertoires in COVID-19. Study background: The samples span acute and convalescent COVID-19 from the United States, Italy and Spain. PBMCs, B-cell-depleted T cells, or T cells were the source of the cDNA or gDNA that made up the material.

Original processing methods: For nucleated cells, counts were estimated from reference gene primer amplification. Here immunoSEQ multiplex PCR was the method, and the copy in TCRdb shows in-frame clones only, minus some. Clone size and V and J calls were adopted from that table, with D and trimming inferred from the DNA. The repertoire consists of approximately 110,000 clones, with 60% to 85% occurring once and the leading ten covering more than 0.75%. CDR1 is LGHDT, CDR2 YNNKEL, per germline (reference sequence). V lost 4 bases and J lost 7, with 19 bases in between. This CDR3 has 15 amino acids. The genes are TRBV3-1 (or the pseudogene TRBV3-2) and TRBJ2-5, with a tentative D call TRBD2 (5 bases). The TCR originated in a human donor with acute or convalescent COVID-19. The donor label of this sample is uncertain. Specimen: peripheral blood. This CDR3 is CASSLFGTRMGTQYF. The CDR3 DNA follows: TGTGCCAGCAGCCTTTTCGGAACTAGAATGGGGACCCAGTACTTC.